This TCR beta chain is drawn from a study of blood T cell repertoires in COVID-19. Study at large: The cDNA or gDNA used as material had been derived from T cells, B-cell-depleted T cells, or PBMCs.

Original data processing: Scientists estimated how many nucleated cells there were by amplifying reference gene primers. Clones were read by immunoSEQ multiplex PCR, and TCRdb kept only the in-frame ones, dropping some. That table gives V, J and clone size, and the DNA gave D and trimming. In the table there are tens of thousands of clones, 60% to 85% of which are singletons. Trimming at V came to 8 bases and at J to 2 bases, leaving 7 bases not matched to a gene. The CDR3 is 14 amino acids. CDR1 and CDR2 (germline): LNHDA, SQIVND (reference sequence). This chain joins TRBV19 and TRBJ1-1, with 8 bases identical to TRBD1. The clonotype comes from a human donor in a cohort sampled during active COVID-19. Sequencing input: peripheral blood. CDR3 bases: TGTGCCAGTCGACAGGGGCGGGAAAACACTGAAGCTTTCTTT. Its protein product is CASRQGRENTEAFF.